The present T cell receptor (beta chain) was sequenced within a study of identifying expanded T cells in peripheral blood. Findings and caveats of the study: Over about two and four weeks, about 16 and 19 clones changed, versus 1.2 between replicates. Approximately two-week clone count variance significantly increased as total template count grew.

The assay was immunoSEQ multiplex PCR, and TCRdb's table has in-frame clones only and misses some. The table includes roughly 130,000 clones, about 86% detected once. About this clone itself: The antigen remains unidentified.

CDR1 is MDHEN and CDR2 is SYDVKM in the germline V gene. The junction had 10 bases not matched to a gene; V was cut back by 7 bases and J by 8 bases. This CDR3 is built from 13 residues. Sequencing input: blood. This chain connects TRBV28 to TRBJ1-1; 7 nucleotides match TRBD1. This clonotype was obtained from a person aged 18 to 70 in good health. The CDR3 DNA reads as TGTGCCAGCAAAAAAGGACAGGTTGGAGAAGCTTTCTTT. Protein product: CASKKGQVGEAFF. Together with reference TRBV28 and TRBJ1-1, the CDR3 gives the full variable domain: DVKVTQSSRYLVKRTGEKVFLECVQDMDHENMFWYRQDPGLGLRLIYFSYDVKMKEKGDIPEGYSVSREKKERFSLILESASTNQTSMYLCASKKGQVGEAFFGQGTRLTVV.